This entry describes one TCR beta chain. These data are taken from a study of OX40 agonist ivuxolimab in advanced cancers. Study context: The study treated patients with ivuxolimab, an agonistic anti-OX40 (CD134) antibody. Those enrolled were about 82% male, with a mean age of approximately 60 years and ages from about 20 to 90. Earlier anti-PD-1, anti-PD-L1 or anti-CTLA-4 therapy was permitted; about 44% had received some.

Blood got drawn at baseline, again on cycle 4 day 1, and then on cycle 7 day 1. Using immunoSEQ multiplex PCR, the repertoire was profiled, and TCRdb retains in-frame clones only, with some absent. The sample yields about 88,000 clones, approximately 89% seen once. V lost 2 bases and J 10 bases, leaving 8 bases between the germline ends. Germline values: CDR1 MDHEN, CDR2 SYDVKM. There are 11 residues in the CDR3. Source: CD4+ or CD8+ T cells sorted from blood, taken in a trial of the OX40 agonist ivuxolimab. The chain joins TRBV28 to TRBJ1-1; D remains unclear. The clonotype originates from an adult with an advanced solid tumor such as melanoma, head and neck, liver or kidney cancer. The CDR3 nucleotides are TGTGCCAGCAGTTTAAACATGGGAGCTTTCTTT. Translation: CASSLNMGAFF.